Listed here is a single TCR beta chain. The data derive from a study of blood T cell repertoires in COVID-19. Study-wide background: Acute and convalescent COVID-19 specimens originated in the United States, Italy and Spain. T cells, B-cell-depleted T cells, or PBMCs provided the cDNA or gDNA that served as material.

Per the study methods: Amplification from reference gene primers served as the basis for estimated nucleated cell counts. Some clones are missing from TCRdb's copy, which holds only in-frame ones; the method was immunoSEQ multiplex PCR. V, J and clone size were drawn from that table, and D and trimming were deduced from the DNA. The sample includes roughly 220,000 clones, 80% to 90% of them seen just once. Sequencing used peripheral blood. The source is a man aged 50 to 59 who had recovered from COVID-19.

DNA of the CDR3: TGTGCCAGCAGCTTAATCGGACAGGGCCTCTCTGGAAACACCATATATTTT. Residues: CASSLIGQGLSGNTIYF. V gene TRBV7-2 combines with J gene TRBJ1-3; TRBD1 matches at 8 bases. V was clipped by 2 bases and J by 0 bases; unmatched bases: 6. CDR1 and CDR2 from the germline V gene are SGHTA and FQGNSA. This CDR3 contains 17 residues.